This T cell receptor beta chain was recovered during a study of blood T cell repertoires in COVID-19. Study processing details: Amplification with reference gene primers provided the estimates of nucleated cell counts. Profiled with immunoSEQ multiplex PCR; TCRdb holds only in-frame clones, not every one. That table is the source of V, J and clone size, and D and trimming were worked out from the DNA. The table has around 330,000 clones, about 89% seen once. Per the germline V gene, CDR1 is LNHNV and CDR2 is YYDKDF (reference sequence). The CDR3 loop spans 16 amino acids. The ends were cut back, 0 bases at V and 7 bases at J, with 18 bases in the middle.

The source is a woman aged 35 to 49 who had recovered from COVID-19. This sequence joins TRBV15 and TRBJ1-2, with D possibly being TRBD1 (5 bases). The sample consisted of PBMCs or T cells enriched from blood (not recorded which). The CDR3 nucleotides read TGTGCCACCAGCAGAGAATACCGGGACTCGGGCATTGGCTACACCTTC. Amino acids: CATSREYRDSGIGYTF.